This is a list of T cell receptor beta chains from one sample in a study of CD8 T cells in ankylosing spondylitis. TCRdb re-analysed the 5' RACE reads in MiXCR, keeping a single row per CDR3 protein. Of some 840,000 distinct CDR3 sequences in the sample, approximately 10% are singletons; the top ten hold 0.45% to 0.6%. Specimen: blood, either unsorted or a sorted T cell fraction (not recorded which). These receptors were obtained from a male donor with ankylosing spondylitis. The CDR3 runs from the conserved cysteine through the conserved F or W. A D gene is named only where the DNA matches it firmly. Clone size is given for some rows only: seen once, a few or many times, or a class if the clone is expanded.

CDR3 length: 13
clone size: -
J gene: TRBJ2-7
D gene: -
V gene: TRBV20-1
CDR3 protein: CSARKPTAGEQYF
CDR3 DNA: TGCAGTGCTAGAAAACCGACAGCCGGGGAGCAGTACTTC

CDR3 length: 14
clone size: many
J gene: TRBJ1-2
D gene: TRBD1
V gene: TRBV29-1
CDR3 protein: CSVEPGQGAGGYTF
CDR3 DNA: TGCAGCGTTGAACCGGGACAGGGGGCGGGTGGCTACACCTTC

CDR3 length: 15
clone size: few
J gene: TRBJ2-7
D gene: TRBD2
V gene: TRBV20-1
CDR3 protein: CSAPKAGLATYEQYF
CDR3 DNA: TGCAGTGCACCCAAGGCGGGACTAGCGACATACGAGCAGTACTTC

CDR3 length: 15
clone size: few
J gene: TRBJ2-1
D gene: TRBD2
V gene: TRBV2
CDR3 protein: CASSEGSGGVGEQFF
CDR3 DNA: TGTGCCAGCAGTGAAGGTAGCGGGGGTGTAGGTGAGCAGTTCTTC

CDR3 length: 18
clone size: -
J gene: TRBJ2-7
D gene: -
V gene: TRBV7-2
CDR3 protein: CASSLASGRSTSSYEQYF
CDR3 DNA: TGTGCCAGCAGCTTAGCCTCGGGCAGGAGTACCAGCTCCTACGAGCAGTACTTC

CDR3 length: 16
clone size: -
J gene: TRBJ2-7
D gene: -
V gene: TRBV18
CDR3 protein: CASSPIARDGLYEQYF
CDR3 DNA: TGTGCCAGCTCACCCATAGCCCGGGACGGACTTTACGAGCAGTACTTC

CDR3 length: 15
clone size: -
J gene: TRBJ2-1
D gene: TRBD2
V gene: TRBV20-1
CDR3 protein: CSAQDPGLAENEQFF
CDR3 DNA: TGCAGTGCGCAGGACCCGGGACTAGCGGAAAATGAGCAGTTCTTC

CDR3 length: 15
clone size: -
J gene: TRBJ2-7
D gene: TRBD1
V gene: TRBV7-8
CDR3 protein: CASSFTTGNSYEQYF
CDR3 DNA: TGTGCCAGCAGCTTTACGACAGGGAACTCCTACGAGCAGTACTTC

CDR3 length: 10
clone size: -
J gene: TRBJ1-2
D gene: -
V gene: TRBV6-5
CDR3 protein: CASRRYGYTF
CDR3 DNA: TGTGCCAGCAGAAGGTATGGCTACACCTTC

CDR3 length: 18
clone size: many
J gene: TRBJ1-6
D gene: TRBD1
V gene: TRBV10-3
CDR3 protein: CAISDWDRPFSYNSPLHF
CDR3 DNA: TGTGCCATCAGTGACTGGGACAGGCCTTTCTCCTATAATTCACCCCTCCACTTT

CDR3 length: 17
clone size: -
J gene: TRBJ1-2
D gene: TRBD1
V gene: TRBV7-2
CDR3 protein: CASSPGTGSRVGYGYTF
CDR3 DNA: TGTGCCAGCAGCCCAGGGACAGGTAGTCGGGTCGGCTATGGCTACACCTTC

CDR3 length: 14
clone size: few
J gene: TRBJ1-1
D gene: -
V gene: TRBV18
CDR3 protein: CASSPMGRDTEAFF
CDR3 DNA: TGTGCCAGCTCACCCATGGGGAGGGACACTGAAGCTTTCTTT

CDR3 length: 15
clone size: -
J gene: TRBJ2-5
D gene: TRBD2
V gene: TRBV5-1
CDR3 protein: CASSLLAGRQETQYF
CDR3 DNA: TGCGCCAGCAGCTTACTAGCGGGAAGACAAGAGACCCAGTACTTC

CDR3 length: 14
clone size: few
J gene: TRBJ2-5
D gene: TRBD2
V gene: TRBV20-1
CDR3 protein: CSARLAGGIETQYF
CDR3 DNA: TGCAGTGCTAGGCTAGCGGGGGGGATAGAGACCCAGTACTTC

CDR3 length: 13
clone size: -
J gene: TRBJ1-1
D gene: -
V gene: TRBV3-1
CDR3 protein: CAVQELGITEAFF
CDR3 DNA: TGTGCCGTACAGGAGCTCGGTATAACTGAAGCTTTCTTT

CDR3 length: 16
clone size: few
J gene: TRBJ2-2
D gene: -
V gene: TRBV4-2
CDR3 protein: CASSPRQFYSTGELFF
CDR3 DNA: TGTGCCAGCAGCCCACGACAGTTTTATAGCACCGGGGAGCTGTTTTTT

CDR3 length: 14
clone size: many
J gene: TRBJ1-5
D gene: -
V gene: TRBV4-3
CDR3 protein: CASSQGRSNQPQHF
CDR3 DNA: TGCGCCAGCAGCCAAGGACGGAGCAATCAGCCCCAGCATTTT

CDR3 length: 16
clone size: few
J gene: TRBJ2-2
D gene: TRBD1
V gene: TRBV7-6
CDR3 protein: CASSPRQGVNTGELFF
CDR3 DNA: TGTGCCAGCAGCCCCCGACAGGGAGTGAACACCGGGGAGCTGTTTTTT

CDR3 length: 14
clone size: few
J gene: TRBJ1-5
D gene: -
V gene: TRBV20-1
CDR3 protein: CSAIDIFGSQPQHF
CDR3 DNA: TGCAGTGCCATCGACATATTCGGGAGTCAGCCCCAGCATTTT

CDR3 length: 15
clone size: few
J gene: TRBJ2-7
D gene: -
V gene: TRBV15
CDR3 protein: CATSRNYDRNIGQYF
CDR3 DNA: TGTGCCACCAGCAGAAACTATGACAGGAATATCGGGCAGTACTTC

CDR3 length: 13
clone size: few
J gene: TRBJ2-3
D gene: TRBD2
V gene: TRBV10-3
CDR3 protein: CAGCGREGDTQDF
CDR3 DNA: TGTGCCGGTTGTGGCCGGGAGGGAGATACGCAGGATTTT

CDR3 length: 16
clone size: -
J gene: TRBJ1-6
D gene: -
V gene: TRBV19
CDR3 protein: CASSTVPRSHLSPLHF
CDR3 DNA: TGTGCCAGTAGTACCGTCCCCCGCAGCCACCTGTCACCCCTCCACTTT

CDR3 length: 12
clone size: many
J gene: TRBJ1-6
D gene: TRBD1
V gene: TRBV20-1
CDR3 protein: CSAWDSHSPLHF
CDR3 DNA: TGCAGTGCTTGGGACAGTCATTCACCCCTCCACTTT

CDR3 length: 16
clone size: few
J gene: TRBJ1-5
D gene: TRBD1
V gene: TRBV6-1
CDR3 protein: CASSPQGVGGNQPQHF
CDR3 DNA: TGTGCCAGCAGCCCCCAGGGGGTGGGAGGCAATCAGCCCCAGCATTTT

CDR3 length: 16
clone size: -
J gene: TRBJ1-4
D gene: TRBD1
V gene: TRBV20-1
CDR3 protein: CCARGLRDRGTEKLFF
CDR3 DNA: TGCTGTGCTAGAGGCCTCCGGGACAGGGGCACTGAAAAACTGTTTTTT

CDR3 length: 13
clone size: -
J gene: TRBJ1-4
D gene: -
V gene: TRBV20-1
CDR3 protein: CSAKRGTNEKLFF
CDR3 DNA: TGCAGTGCTAAACGGGGAACTAATGAAAAACTGTTTTTT